The text below deals with one T cell receptor (beta chain). This specimen comes from a study of blood T cell repertoires in COVID-19. Study overall: Material from acute and convalescent COVID-19 was sourced from the United States, Italy and Spain.

The V and J ends lost 0 bases and 4 bases respectively, with 19 bases between them. The CDR3 has 18 residues. Germline V gene sequence: CDR1 LGHNA, CDR2 YSLEER. TCRdb's copy holds only in-frame clones and misses some; the assay was immunoSEQ multiplex PCR. The data hold some 150,000 clones, with approximately 90% observed a single time. This TCR was recovered from a woman aged 55-75 years who had recovered from COVID-19. The chain joins TRBV4-3 to TRBJ2-1, with a weak D call TRBD2 (6 bases). Sequenced material: peripheral blood. The CDR3 bases are TGCGCCAGCAGCCAAGATGGACTCCTAGCGCCCTTGTACAATGAGCAGTTCTTC. Amino acid sequence: CASSQDGLLAPLYNEQFF.